The next 13 T cell receptor beta chains were all read from a single sample in a study of blood T cell repertoires in COVID-19. Assay: immunoSEQ multiplex PCR; the TCRdb copy retains only in-frame clones and omits some. Among approximately 82,000 clones listed, roughly 78% were seen once. Sequencing was carried out using peripheral blood. These receptor sequences come from a man in his fifties with active or convalescent COVID-19.

V usage is TRBV12-3 or TRBV12-4 and J usage is TRBJ1-4, with 9 nucleotides matching TRBD1. This CDR3 has 12 residues. The J segment lost 7 bases and the V segment lost 9 bases, leaving 3 bases of the junction unmatched. The CDR3 sequence is CASGQGREKLFF. The CDR3 DNA follows: TGTGCCAGTGGACAGGGGCGTGAAAAACTGTTTTTT.

The chain links TRBV28 to TRBJ2-7; TRBD1 agrees at 11 bases. The CDR3 has 16 amino acids. V lost 3 bases, J lost 5 bases, and 9 bases stayed unmatched. CDR1 and CDR2 (germline): MDHEN, SYDVKM. CDR3 nucleotides: TGTGCCAGCAGTTTCCCCGGACAGGGGGCTTTCGACGAGCAGTACGTC. Translation gives CASSFPGQGAFDEQYV.

This clone is a singleton in its sample. One end of the junction is discordant with germline, which a read error may explain. V is TRBV3-1 (or the pseudogene TRBV3-2) and J is TRBJ2-3; no clear D. This CDR3 comprises 13 residues. Germline V lookup: CDR1 LGHDT, CDR2 YNNKEL (reference sequence). The chain's CDR3 is CASSQESADTQYF. The DNA of the CDR3 is TGTGCCAGCAGTCAAGAATCGGCAGATACGCAGTATTTT.

This clone was recorded a few times. The V gene is TRBV2, the J gene TRBJ2-2; the match to TRBD1 covers 8 bases. CDR3 size: 13 residues. V gave up 6 bases and J gave up 4 bases; unmatched junction bases: 1. In germline, CDR1 is SNHLY, CDR2 FYNNEI. Here the CDR3 reads CASSGQGTGELFF. For the CDR3, the DNA is TGTGCCAGCAGCGGACAGGGCACCGGGGAGCTGTTTTTT.

This clone has a handful of counts. The chain employs TRBV5-4 and TRBJ2-3, with 11 bases that match TRBD2. This CDR3 is built from 19 residues. Germline assignment: CDR1 SGHNT and CDR2 YYREEE (reference sequence). V gave up 4 bases and J gave up 0 bases; unmatched junction bases: 13. CDR3 in DNA: TGTGCCAGCAGCCCGGGTCGGGCTAGCGGGGGGACTAGCACAGATACGCAGTATTTT. It is translated as CASSPGRASGGTSTDTQYF. Filled out from reference TRBV5-4 and TRBJ2-3, the complete variable domain reads ETGVTQSPTHLIKTRGQQVTLRCSSQSGHNTVSWYQQALGQGPQFIFQYYREEENGRGNFPPRFSGLQFPNYSSELNVNALELDDSALYLCASSPGRASGGTSTDTQYFGPGTRLTVL.

The J gene is TRBJ2-3, the V gene TRBV3-1 (or the pseudogene TRBV3-2); D gene uncertain. Germline lookup yields CDR1 LGHDT and CDR2 YNNKEL (reference sequence). CDR3 size: 13 residues. V lost 1 base to trimming and J lost 6 bases, with 8 bases between them. The CDR3 nucleotides read TGTGCCAGCAGCCAAGCGTCCCAGGATACGCAGTATTTT. This translates into CASSQASQDTQYF.

CDR3 loop: CASSPGPGGPSYEQYF. CDR3 bases: TGCGCCAGCAGCCCGGGCCCGGGGGGACCCTCCTACGAGCAGTACTTC. J is TRBJ2-7 and V is TRBV4-1, with 7 bases identical to TRBD2. Germline assignment: CDR1 MGHRA and CDR2 YSYEKL. V gave up 4 bases and J gave up 0 bases; unmatched junction bases: 9. The CDR3 covers 16 residues.

This chain connects TRBV7-9 to TRBJ1-1; D ambiguous. Per the germline V gene, CDR1 is SEHNR and CDR2 is FQNEAQ (reference sequence). V gave up 5 bases and J gave up 1 base, with 8 bases separating them. This CDR3 is built from 13 residues. CDR3 amino acids: CASSRLQNTEAFF. In DNA form, the CDR3 reads TGTGCCAGCAGCCGCTTACAGAACACTGAAGCTTTCTTT.

This clone turned up a few times. V usage is TRBV5-1 and J usage is TRBJ1-1; 10 bases match TRBD1. The CDR3 is 16 amino acids. Losses at the gene ends were 4 bases for V and 8 bases for J; bases not matched to a gene: 14. The germline CDR1 and CDR2 sequences are SGHRS and YFSETQ. The CDR3: CASSLQTGGFGQEAFF. The CDR3 DNA reads TGCGCCAGCAGCCTACAGACAGGGGGCTTTGGCCAAGAAGCTTTCTTT.

The CDR3 DNA sequence: TGCGCCAGCAGCACATTGACTAGCTTCACAGATACGCAGTATTTT. It specifies CASSTLTSFTDTQYF. The chain uses TRBV5-1 and TRBJ2-3; TRBD2 matches at 7 bases. Germline trimming cut 4 bases from V and 2 bases from J; bases unmatched to any gene: 7. CDR1 SGHRS and CDR2 YFSETQ come from the germline V gene. The CDR3 length is 15 residues.

This clone was observed a handful of times. The V call is TRBV7-6, the J call TRBJ2-7; D might be TRBD2 (5 bases). V lost 1 base to trimming and J lost 2 bases, with 15 bases between them. The CDR3 extends over 16 amino acids. Germline CDR1 SGHVS, CDR2 FNYEAQ. The chain's CDR3 is CASSLVRSGTPYEQYF. In DNA form, the CDR3 reads TGTGCCAGCAGCTTAGTGAGATCGGGAACCCCCTACGAGCAGTACTTC.

The chain employs TRBV5-1 and TRBJ2-1; D unresolved. With 6 bases removed from V and 7 bases from J, the gap between germline ends came to 17 bases. This CDR3 is built from 14 residues. Germline V gene data show CDR1 as SGHRS and CDR2 as YFSETQ. CDR3 in DNA: TGCGCCAGCAAGGAGACGGCGATTTTGAATGAGCAGTTCTTC. Protein: CASKETAILNEQFF.

The V and J genes are TRBV5-4 and TRBJ2-3, with TRBD2 matching over 8 bases. Trimming at V came to 0 bases and at J to 4 bases, leaving 7 bases not matched to a gene. The CDR3 spans 16 residues. Germline loops: CDR1 SGHNT, CDR2 YYREEE (reference sequence). The DNA for the CDR3 is TGTGCCAGCAGCTTGGAGGTAGCGGGGCGGGCAGATACGCAGTATTTT. This translates into CASSLEVAGRADTQYF.